The 27 T cell receptor beta chains in this list originate from one sample, sequenced in a study of ipilimumab plus nivolumab after autologous stem cell transplantation. This table comes from immunoSEQ multiplex PCR, and its TCRdb copy is limited to in-frame clones, with some not included. The repertoire holds fewer than 95,000 clones, under 85% seen once, with 2% to 2.5% in the top ten. Sequenced material: PBMCs, taken in a trial of ipilimumab plus nivolumab as post-transplant consolidation. All receptors come from a male donor with diffuse large B-cell lymphoma.

J is TRBJ2-3 and V is TRBV7-2; 12 nucleotides align to TRBD2. Germline V gene data show CDR1 as SGHTA and CDR2 as FQGNSA. The trim removed 4 bases at V and 4 bases at J, leaving 6 bases unmatched. CDR3 length: 16 amino acids. The CDR3 loop is CASSYLAGGQADTQYF. The CDR3 nucleotides are TGTGCCAGCAGCTACCTAGCGGGGGGGCAAGCAGATACGCAGTATTTT.

The V call is TRBV6-1, the J call TRBJ1-3; TRBD1 might be the D (5 bases). Germline-derived CDR1 and CDR2 are MNHNS and SASEGT. This CDR3 has 13 residues. Trimming shortened V by 1 base and J by 7 bases, and 8 bases separated the two germline ends. CDR3 region: CASSEDRRNTIYF. CDR3 nucleotides: TGTGCCAGCAGTGAAGACAGGCGCAACACCATATATTTT.

The chain combines TRBV4-3 with TRBJ1-6, with D unclear. V shed 0 bases and J shed 8 bases, with 5 bases lying between them. Germline V gives CDR1 LGHNA, CDR2 YSLEER. The CDR3 totals 13 residues. The DNA for the CDR3 is TGCGCCAGCAGCCAAGATAAGGATTCACCCCTCCACTTT. This codes for CASSQDKDSPLHF.

V and J are TRBV9 and TRBJ2-1, with 9 bases matching TRBD2. The CDR3 is made up of 14 amino acids. The germline gives CDR1 SGDLS, CDR2 YYNGEE. V shed 4 bases and J 9 bases; nucleotides not matched to a gene: 8. The CDR3 region has the DNA TGTGCCAGCAGCCTGGGACTAGCCGCCAGTGAGCAGTTCTTC. Residues: CASSLGLAASEQFF.

This chain uses TRBV7-9 with TRBJ2-7, with 13 bases matching TRBD2. This CDR3 is 15 amino acids long. The V gene end was trimmed by 3 bases and the J gene end by 3 bases; junction bases not matched to a gene: 2. Germline assignment: CDR1 SEHNR and CDR2 FQNEAQ (reference sequence). The CDR3 loop is CASSFGTSGNYEQYF. DNA of the CDR3: TGTGCCAGCAGCTTTGGGACTAGCGGGAACTACGAGCAGTACTTC.

The rearrangement uses TRBV6-1 and TRBJ2-7; TRBD2 matches 8 bases. The CDR3 is 14 residues long. V was pared by 7 bases and J by 6 bases, with 11 bases of the junction left unmatched. Germline-derived CDR1 and CDR2 are MNHNS and SASEGT. The CDR3 DNA reads TGTGCCAGCATTGACGGGGGGGGATCGGTCGAGCAGTACTTC. Its protein product is CASIDGGGSVEQYF.

The table lists this clone with a count of one. The chain joins TRBV7-2 to TRBJ2-4, with D possibly TRBD2 on 6 matching bases. This CDR3 has 14 amino acids. V was trimmed by 5 bases and J by 5 bases, leaving 13 bases between them. Germline V CDR1 and CDR2: SGHTA, FQGNSA. CDR3 loop: CASSRTGVENIQYF. The CDR3, as DNA: TGTGCCAGCAGCCGGACGGGGGTGGAAAACATTCAGTACTTC.

This rearrangement joins TRBV2 to TRBJ1-5; TRBD1 matches 11 bases. The CDR3 spans 14 residues. J was trimmed by 7 bases and V by 4 bases; bases with no gene match: 3. CDR1 and CDR2 from the germline V gene are SNHLY and FYNNEI. The CDR3 is CASSGGQGGQPQHF. The CDR3 bases are TGTGCCAGCAGTGGGGGACAGGGGGGACAGCCCCAGCATTTT.

The table lists this clone with a few counts. This rearrangement joins TRBV10-1 to TRBJ1-1; D gene ambiguous. The CDR3 loop spans 13 amino acids. Germline V CDR1 and CDR2: WNHNN, SYGVQD (reference sequence). V was clipped by 2 bases and J by 3 bases, with 7 bases between them. The DNA for the CDR3 is TGCGCCAGCAGTGAGGATTCGGACACTGAAGCTTTCTTT. Protein sequence: CASSEDSDTEAFF.

The chain joins TRBV7-9 to TRBJ2-5, with TRBD2 identical over 9 bases. V lost 2 bases, J lost 0 bases, and 4 bases stayed unmatched. The length of the CDR3 is 16 residues. The germline gives CDR1 SEHNR, CDR2 FQNEAQ (reference sequence). The CDR3 loop reads CASSLLPSGDQETQYF. The CDR3 coding sequence is TGTGCCAGCAGCTTACTCCCTAGCGGGGACCAAGAGACCCAGTACTTC.

This chain joins TRBV7-2 and TRBJ2-5; 7 positions agree with TRBD1. This CDR3 is 16 amino acids long. J gave up 7 bases and V 1 base, and 12 bases lay outside the gene matches. Looked up from germline, CDR1 is SGHTA and CDR2 is FQGNSA. CDR3 DNA: TGTGCCAGCAGCTTAGAGGGGGTCAGGGGGATCGGGACCCAGTACTTC. The encoded protein is CASSLEGVRGIGTQYF. Drawing the rest from reference TRBV7-2 and TRBJ2-5, the complete variable domain is GAGVSQSPSNKVTEKGKDVELRCDPISGHTALYWYRQSLGQGLEFLIYFQGNSAPDKSGLPSDRFSAERTGGSVSTLTIQRTQQEDSAVYLCASSLEGVRGIGTQYFGPGTRLLVL.

The chain carries TRBV2 and TRBJ2-7; TRBD1 is a possible D gene (5 bases). The CDR3 extends over 12 amino acids. Germline V CDR1 and CDR2: SNHLY, FYNNEI. With 8 bases removed from V and 3 bases from J, the gap between germline ends came to 11 bases. The CDR3: CASSQDLYEQYF. For the CDR3, the DNA is TGTGCCAGCTCACAGGACCTCTACGAGCAGTACTTC.

This rearrangement joins TRBV28 to TRBJ1-4, with unresolved D. The germline V gene has CDR1 MDHEN and CDR2 SYDVKM. CDR3 length: 15 residues. V was cut by 5 bases and J by 0 bases, with 10 bases left in between. Here the CDR3 reads CASSGSDATNEKLFF. CDR3 coding DNA: TGTGCCAGCAGTGGATCAGACGCAACTAATGAAAAACTGTTTTTT.

The rearrangement uses TRBV5-6 and TRBJ2-4; D is unresolved. The V end was cut by 0 bases, the J end by 0 bases, with 4 bases between. Germline loops: CDR1 SGHDT, CDR2 YYEEEE. The CDR3 has 14 residues. The CDR3 DNA sequence: TGTGCCAGCAGCTTGGGGGAAGCCAAAAACATTCAGTACTTC. Its translation is CASSLGEAKNIQYF.

The chain couples TRBV29-1 to TRBJ1-1, with 12 bases fitting TRBD1. Germline V gene sequence: CDR1 SQVTM, CDR2 ANQGSEA. The CDR3 length is 16 residues. The junction had 15 bases not matched to a gene; V was cut back by 8 bases and J by 5 bases. This CDR3 reads CSTKVPGQGAGTEAFF. CDR3 coding DNA: TGCAGCACTAAAGTACCGGGACAGGGGGCTGGGACTGAAGCTTTCTTT.

The chain carries TRBV29-1 and TRBJ1-2; 7 bases are a match to TRBD1. J gave up 8 bases and V 7 bases, and 7 bases lay outside the gene matches. Germline V gene lookup returns CDR1 SQVTM and CDR2 ANQGSEA. CDR3 size: 11 residues. Here the CDR3 reads CSALTGPGYTF. CDR3 DNA: TGCAGCGCCCTGACAGGGCCCGGCTACACCTTC.

This clone was seen just once. The chain couples TRBV7-9 to TRBJ2-7; 9 bases map to TRBD1. The junction had 9 bases not matched to a gene; V was cut back by 5 bases and J by 7 bases. Looked up from germline, CDR1 is SEHNR and CDR2 is FQNEAQ (reference sequence). The CDR3 length is 14 residues. CDR3 nucleotide sequence: TGTGCCAGCAGCATACAGGGGGCGCATGAAGAGCAGTACTTC. Encoded protein: CASSIQGAHEEQYF.

This clone was recorded only once. The rearrangement links TRBV5-3 to TRBJ1-1; TRBD1 aligns across 9 bases. TRBV5-3 is an open reading frame whose function is uncertain. CDR3 length equals 18 residues. J lost 6 bases, V lost 5 bases, and 20 bases had no gene match. CDR3 protein: CARSRGDRAPSLTPEAFF. The CDR3 nucleotides read TGTGCCAGAAGTCGGGGGGACAGGGCGCCTTCACTAACTCCTGAAGCTTTCTTT.

The genes are TRBV5-1 and TRBJ1-2; a possible D gene is TRBD1 (6 bases). CDR3 length: 14 amino acids. Trimming took 5 bases from V and 5 from J, leaving 16 bases between them. Germline CDR1 is SGHRS and CDR2 is YFSETQ. This CDR3 reads CASRLTGSSYGYTF. CDR3 DNA: TGCGCCAGCAGGTTAACAGGGTCCTCTTATGGCTACACCTTC.

The rearrangement uses TRBV19 and TRBJ1-5; possibly TRBD1 for D (5 bases). The germline gives CDR1 LNHDA, CDR2 SQIVND (reference sequence). CDR3 length equals 17 residues. V was shortened by 3 bases and J by 0 bases, with 15 bases between the two germline ends. CDR3 coding DNA: TGTGCCAGTAGTATGGCGGGGGGAGCCTATAGCAATCAGCCCCAGCATTTT. It translates to CASSMAGGAYSNQPQHF.

The count of this clone is one. The gene calls are TRBV7-2 and TRBJ1-1; tentative D call: TRBD1 (5 bases). The germline gives CDR1 SGHTA, CDR2 FQGNSA. Between the trimmed V and J ends, which lost 2 bases and 1 base, there was a span of 14 bases. The CDR3 spans 16 residues. CDR3 DNA sequence: TGTGCCAGCAGCTTAAAAGCCACAGGCCCGAACACTGAAGCTTTCTTT. This gives the protein CASSLKATGPNTEAFF.

CDR3 region: CAWSVGRGTDTQYF. As DNA, the CDR3 is TGTGCCTGGAGTGTAGGACGGGGCACAGATACGCAGTATTTT. The V call is TRBV30, the J call TRBJ2-3; D call uncertain. CDR1 is GTSNPN and CDR2 is SVGIG in the germline V gene (reference sequence). V was clipped by 0 bases and J by 1 base, with 8 bases between them. The CDR3 loop spans 14 amino acids.

Details on this clone: Other DNA sequences in the same sample also yield this CDR3. The genes are TRBV18 and TRBJ1-1, with no clear D. The ends were cut back, 2 bases at V and 2 bases at J, with 9 bases in the middle. CDR3 length equals 14 residues. The V gene's germline CDR1 is KGHSH and CDR2 LQKENI. CDR3 amino acids: CASSPTRENTEAFF. The CDR3 bases are TGTGCCAGCTCACCAACAAGGGAAAACACTGAAGCTTTCTTT.

The chain carries TRBV25-1 and TRBJ1-1; D is ambiguous. Germline V gene sequence: CDR1 MGHDK, CDR2 SYGVNS. The CDR3 spans 12 residues. Trimming took off 6 bases at V and 12 bases at J, with 17 bases between the two ends. The CDR3 bases are TGTGCCAGCAGCGACAAGCGTGGTAAACCTTTCTTT. This translates into CASSDKRGKPFF.

J is TRBJ2-2 and V is TRBV7-6; D not certain. V was trimmed by 5 bases and J by 8 bases, leaving 6 bases between them. The CDR3 covers 11 residues. The germline V gene encodes CDR1 SGHVS and CDR2 FNYEAQ. The CDR3 region is CASSVLGELFF. The CDR3 DNA reads as TGTGCCAGCAGCGTTTTAGGGGAGCTGTTTTTT.

The V gene is TRBV5-1, the J gene TRBJ2-2; D call uncertain. CDR3 length: 11 amino acids. V was trimmed by 0 bases and J by 14 bases, leaving 8 bases between them. Germline V CDR1 and CDR2: SGHRS, YFSETQ. In nucleotides, the CDR3 is TGCGCCAGCAGCTTGGAAGGCGGTCTGTTTTTT. This codes for CASSLEGGLFF. The variable domain in full, with the rest retrieved from reference TRBV5-1 and TRBJ2-2, is KAGVTQTPRYLIKTRGQQVTLSCSPISGHRSVSWYQQTPGQGLQFLFEYFSETQRNKGNFPGRFSGRQFSNSRSEMNVSTLELGDSALYLCASSLEGGLFFGEGSRLTVL.

This rearrangement joins TRBV14 to TRBJ2-7; D is undetermined. Trimming pared 1 base from V and 2 bases from J, leaving 12 bases between. The germline CDR1 and CDR2 sequences are SGHDN and FVKESK. This CDR3 spans 15 amino acids. CDR3 sequence: CASSQATQPPYEQYF. CDR3 DNA: TGTGCCAGCAGCCAAGCGACACAGCCCCCCTACGAGCAGTACTTC.